These T cell receptor beta chains were read from a single sample in a study of T cells expressing NK-cell markers. TCRdb re-called the 5' RACE reads; one entry per CDR3 protein, DNA not given. Its table records 200,000 to 300,000 distinct CDR3 sequences. The sequencing input was blood T cells: a sorted CD56 or NKG2C T cell subset, CD4+ or CD8+ T cells, or bulk PBMC T cells (not recorded which). Receptors were obtained from a man younger than 35 in good health. Each CDR3 is given with its conserved first and last residue.

TRBJ2-3	TRBV15	CATSRVGLAGDGGTDTQYF
TRBJ2-5	TRBV7-8	CASSPWDRLQETQYF
TRBJ2-6	TRBV29-1	CSVEAGPFSGANVLTF
TRBJ1-5	TRBV12-3/TRBV12-4	CASRATGGLNQPQHF
TRBJ2-3	TRBV11-2	CASSWAAPKDTQYF
TRBJ2-1	TRBV7-8	CASSRFGPAKDNEQFF
TRBJ1-4	TRBV7-9	CASSQVGPGGGEKLFF
TRBJ2-5	TRBV24-1	CATSDLVSADQETQYF
TRBJ2-7	TRBV20-1	CSARALSGDGNEQYF
TRBJ2-7	TRBV5-4	CASSAGQGYSSYEQYF
TRBJ1-1	TRBV7-8	CASSQSGTGMNTEAFF
TRBJ2-4	TRBV18	CASSPPALRLNIQYF
TRBJ2-3	TRBV18	CASSPAVRADTQYF
TRBJ2-5	TRBV2	CASEGGRLRDSETQYF
TRBJ1-4	TRBV6-1	CASSLPRSTSEVFF
TRBJ2-5	TRBV20-1	CSAVPLSTGGAETQYF
TRBJ2-3	TRBV12-3/TRBV12-4	CASSETGTDTQYF
TRBJ1-5	TRBV21-1	CASSKSIWLRPQHF
TRBJ2-1	TRBV3-1	CASSHRGDYNEQFF
TRBJ1-2	TRBV20-1	CSAGPPENYGYTF